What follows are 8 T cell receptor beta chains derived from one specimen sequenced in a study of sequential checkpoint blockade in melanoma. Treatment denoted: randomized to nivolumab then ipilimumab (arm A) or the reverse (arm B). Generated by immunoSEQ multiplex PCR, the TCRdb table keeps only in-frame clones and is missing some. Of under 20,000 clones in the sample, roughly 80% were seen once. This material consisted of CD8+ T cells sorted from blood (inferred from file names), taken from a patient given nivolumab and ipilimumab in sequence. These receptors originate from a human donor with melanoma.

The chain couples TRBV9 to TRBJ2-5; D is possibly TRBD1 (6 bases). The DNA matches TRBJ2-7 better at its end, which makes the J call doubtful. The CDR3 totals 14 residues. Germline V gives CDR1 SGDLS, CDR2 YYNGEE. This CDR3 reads CASSPRTDSYEQYF. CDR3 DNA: TGTGCCAGCAGCCCCCGGACAGACAGCTACGAGCAGTACTTC.

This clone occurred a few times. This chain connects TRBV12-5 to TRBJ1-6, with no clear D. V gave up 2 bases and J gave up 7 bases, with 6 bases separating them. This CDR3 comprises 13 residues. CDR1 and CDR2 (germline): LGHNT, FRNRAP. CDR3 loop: CASGLLENSPLHF. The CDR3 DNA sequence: TGTGCTAGTGGTTTGTTAGAAAATTCACCCCTCCACTTT.

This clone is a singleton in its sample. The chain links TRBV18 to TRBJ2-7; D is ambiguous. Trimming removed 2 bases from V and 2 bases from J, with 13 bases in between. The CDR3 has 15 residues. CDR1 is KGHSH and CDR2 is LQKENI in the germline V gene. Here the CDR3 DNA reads TGTGCCAGCTCACCAGAACCAGGCGAACCCTACGAGCAGTACTTC. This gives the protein CASSPEPGEPYEQYF.

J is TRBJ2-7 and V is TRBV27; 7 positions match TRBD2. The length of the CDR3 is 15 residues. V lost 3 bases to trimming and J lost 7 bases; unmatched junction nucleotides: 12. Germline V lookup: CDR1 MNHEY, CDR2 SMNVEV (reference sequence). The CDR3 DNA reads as TGTGCCAGCAGTTTTGTGCCTAGCGGCCGCGGGGAGCAGTACTTC. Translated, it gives CASSFVPSGRGEQYF.

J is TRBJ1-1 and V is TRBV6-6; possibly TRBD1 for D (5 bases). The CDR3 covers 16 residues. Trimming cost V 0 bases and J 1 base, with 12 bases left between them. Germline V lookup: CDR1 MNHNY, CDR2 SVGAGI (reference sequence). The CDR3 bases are TGTGCCAGCAGTTACTCGAGGGAGGGGCCGAACACTGAAGCTTTCTTT. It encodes CASSYSREGPNTEAFF.

In DNA, the CDR3 is TGTGCCAGTACGCGGGGAAACACTGAAGCTTTCTTT. Amino acid sequence: CASTRGNTEAFF. The chain links TRBV19 to TRBJ1-1; D ambiguous. Trimming shortened V by 7 bases and J by 2 bases, and 8 bases separated the two germline ends. The CDR3 covers 12 residues. Looked up from germline, CDR1 is LNHDA and CDR2 is SQIVND (reference sequence).

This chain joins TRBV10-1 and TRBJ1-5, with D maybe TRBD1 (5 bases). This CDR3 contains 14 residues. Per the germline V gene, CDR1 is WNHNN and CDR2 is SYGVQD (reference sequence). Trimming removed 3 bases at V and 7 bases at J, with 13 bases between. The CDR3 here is CASSEAGTGQPQHF. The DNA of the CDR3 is TGCGCCAGCAGTGAAGCAGGGACTGGACAGCCCCAGCATTTT.

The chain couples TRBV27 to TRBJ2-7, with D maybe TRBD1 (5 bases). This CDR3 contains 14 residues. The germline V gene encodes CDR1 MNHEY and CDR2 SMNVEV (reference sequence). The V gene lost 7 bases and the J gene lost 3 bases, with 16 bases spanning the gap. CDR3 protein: CASNRVPRVYEQYF. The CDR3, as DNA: TGTGCCAGCAACCGGGTTCCCAGGGTCTACGAGCAGTACTTC.